This T cell receptor (beta chain) was captured in a study of blood T cell repertoires in COVID-19. Study as a whole: COVID-19 samples from acute and convalescent phases originated in the United States, Italy and Spain. From T cells, B-cell-depleted T cells, or PBMCs came the material, which was cDNA or gDNA.

Authors' methods: Reference gene primer amplification in the assay estimated nucleated cell counts. Clones were sequenced by immunoSEQ multiplex PCR, and TCRdb holds only the in-frame ones, with some missing. V, J and clone size were drawn from that table, and D and trimming were deduced from the DNA. The sample lists tens of thousands of clones; 82% were seen once. This CDR3 contains 13 residues. The V and J ends lost 4 bases and 12 bases respectively, with 16 bases between them. Germline V gene data show CDR1 as SGHTA and CDR2 as FQGNSA. Source material: peripheral blood. V gene TRBV7-2 combines with J gene TRBJ2-1, with a tentative D call TRBD1 (5 bases). The TCR was taken from a human donor in a cohort sampled during active COVID-19. This CDR3 reads CASSSPQGVGQFF. DNA of the CDR3: TGTGCCAGCAGCTCACCGCAGGGCGTTGGGCAGTTCTTC.